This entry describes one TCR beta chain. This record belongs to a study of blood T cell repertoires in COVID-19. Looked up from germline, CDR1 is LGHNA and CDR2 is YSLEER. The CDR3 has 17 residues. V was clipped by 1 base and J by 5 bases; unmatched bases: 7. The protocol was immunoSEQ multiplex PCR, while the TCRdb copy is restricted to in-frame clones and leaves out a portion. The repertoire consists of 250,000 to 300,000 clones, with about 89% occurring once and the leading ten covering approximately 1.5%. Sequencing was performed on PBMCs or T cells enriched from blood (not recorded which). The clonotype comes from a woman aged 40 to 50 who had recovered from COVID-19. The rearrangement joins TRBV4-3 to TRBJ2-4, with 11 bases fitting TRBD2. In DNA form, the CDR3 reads TGCGCCAGCAGCCAAGTCTTTAGCGGGAGGGGGCAAAACATTCAGTACTTC. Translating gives CASSQVFSGRGQNIQYF.